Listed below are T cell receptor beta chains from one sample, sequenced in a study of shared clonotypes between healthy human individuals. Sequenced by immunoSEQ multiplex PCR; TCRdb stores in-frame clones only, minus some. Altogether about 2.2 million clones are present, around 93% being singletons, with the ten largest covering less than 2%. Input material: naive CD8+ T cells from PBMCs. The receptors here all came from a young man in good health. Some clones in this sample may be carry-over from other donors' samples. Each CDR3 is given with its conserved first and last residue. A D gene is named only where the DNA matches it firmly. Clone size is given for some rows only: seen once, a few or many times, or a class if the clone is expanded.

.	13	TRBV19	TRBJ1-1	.	TGTGCCAGTAGTATACTCCCGAACACTGAAGCTTTCTTT	CASSILPNTEAFF
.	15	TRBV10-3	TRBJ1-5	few	TGTGCCATCAGTGAACGAGGGGGGCACGATCAGCCCCAGCATTTT	CAISERGGHDQPQHF
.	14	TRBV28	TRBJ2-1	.	TGTGCCAGCAGTTTAAGTTTTGCCAGCGATGAGCAGTTCTTC	CASSLSFASDEQFF
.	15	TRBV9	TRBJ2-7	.	TGTGCCAGCAGCGTAGCTGGAACGGCTGGATACGAGCAGTACTTC	CASSVAGTAGYEQYF
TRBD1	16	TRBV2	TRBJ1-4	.	TGTGCCAGCAGTGACCCATGGACAGGGCTTAGGGAAAAACTGTTTTTT	CASSDPWTGLREKLFF
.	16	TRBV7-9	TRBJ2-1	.	TGTGCCAGCAGGGTGTTGGGGCCGAACGAAGTAGGTGAGCAGTTCTTC	CASRVLGPNEVGEQFF
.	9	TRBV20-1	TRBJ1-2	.	TGCAGTGGACGGCCGGGCGACACCTTC	CSGRPGDTF
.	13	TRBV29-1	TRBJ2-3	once	TGCAGCGTTGAAGCCAGTTACACAGATACGCAGTATTTT	CSVEASYTDTQYF
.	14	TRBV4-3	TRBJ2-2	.	TGCGCCAGCAGCCAAGATGAGAACACCGGGGAGCTGTTTTTT	CASSQDENTGELFF
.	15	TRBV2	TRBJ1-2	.	TGTGCCAGCAGTGATGGTTCAGGGAAGGACTATGGCTACACCTTC	CASSDGSGKDYGYTF
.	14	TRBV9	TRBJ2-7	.	TGTGCCAGCAGCCCGCTGCCGGGTCCCTACGAGCAGTACTTC	CASSPLPGPYEQYF
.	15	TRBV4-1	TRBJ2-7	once	TGCGCCAGCAGCCAAGCCGGGACAAAACCCTACGAGCAGTACTTC	CASSQAGTKPYEQYF
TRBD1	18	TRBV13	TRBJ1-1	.	TGTGCCAGCAGCTTAGGGGGACAGGCTGTATTCATGAACACTGAAGCTTTCTTT	CASSLGGQAVFMNTEAFF
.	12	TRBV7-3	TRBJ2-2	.	TGTGCCAGTAAGGCGAACACCGGGGAGCTGTTTTTT	CASKANTGELFF
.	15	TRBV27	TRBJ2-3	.	TGTGCCAGCAGTTTCAGGGTCAGGGGGGGAGATACGCAGTATTTT	CASSFRVRGGDTQYF
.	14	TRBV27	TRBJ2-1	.	TGTGCCAGCAGTTTACGGGCCCTCGTGCTTGAGCAGTTCTTC	CASSLRALVLEQFF
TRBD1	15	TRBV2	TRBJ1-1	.	TGTGCCAGCAGTCCCGGGACAGGGGTGAGGACTGAAGCTTTCTTT	CASSPGTGVRTEAFF
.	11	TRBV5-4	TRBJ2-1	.	TGTGCCAGCAGAAATCAGGGTGAGCAGTTCTTC	CASRNQGEQFF
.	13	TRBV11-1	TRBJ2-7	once	TGTGCCAGCAGCTCGTATGGACAGGGAGGGAACCTCTTC	CASSSYGQGGNLF